These T cell receptor beta chains were read from a single sample in a study of blood T cells in healthy people across ages. MiXCR was run by TCRdb on the 5' RACE reads, yielding one entry per CDR3 protein. The repertoire holds 450,000 to 700,000 distinct CDR3 sequences, with about 25% as singletons. The specimen was blood. The receptors come from a woman aged 70-85 years in good health. Each CDR3 is given with its conserved first and last residue.

. | TRBV6-2/TRBV6-3 | CASSSILEETQYF
TRBJ2-1 | TRBV9 | CASTRMGLAELYSYNEQFF
TRBJ2-2 | TRBV11-2 | CASSLVNLHTGELFF
TRBJ1-6 | TRBV20-1 | CSASAPGPNSPLHF
TRBJ1-2 | TRBV5-4 | CASSYGQGSFYGYTF
TRBJ2-3 | TRBV4-3 | CASSQEFSGLRPFTDTQYF
TRBJ2-5 | TRBV15 | CATSRESGSQETQYF
TRBJ2-7 | TRBV7-2 | CASSSWVSSYEQYF
TRBJ2-5 | TRBV5-1 | CASSLDQETQYF
TRBJ1-4 | TRBV2 | CASRWDRHKEKLFF
TRBJ1-5 | TRBV6-5 | CASSYGRDNQPQHF
TRBJ2-5 | TRBV5-1 | CASSLAWTSGGPNSQETQYF
TRBJ1-5 | TRBV6-2/TRBV6-3 | CASSAIPQGPNQPQHF
TRBJ2-2 | TRBV28 | CASKLGTGELFF
TRBJ2-1 | TRBV11-2 | CASSLDLGTSVFF
TRBJ1-5 | TRBV20-1 | CSARLSGPHQPQHF
TRBJ2-7 | TRBV20-1 | CSATLAGGLEQYF
TRBJ2-7 | TRBV30 | CAWSPGGGRSSYEQYF
TRBJ1-2 | TRBV6-1 | CASSEYTAPNYGYTF
TRBJ2-5 | TRBV4-3 | CASSDEINRVETQYF
TRBJ2-1 | TRBV5-1 | CASSLVRETRTYNEQFF
. | TRBV6-5 | CASRGNGHEQFF
TRBJ2-7 | TRBV5-5 | CASSSREGSYQYYEQYF
TRBJ2-7 | TRBV7-2 | CASSYGTGPYEQYF
TRBJ2-7 | TRBV6-5 | CASSYPDRGSIWCEQYF
TRBJ1-1 | TRBV18 | CASSPYTRVNTEAFF
TRBJ1-1 | TRBV28 | CASSLNGINTEAFF
. | TRBV7-8 | CASSYGWSDETQYF
. | TRBV4-2 | CASSQETSGLYEQYF
TRBJ2-3 | TRBV4-1 | CASSQDPQGERTDTQYF
TRBJ1-2 | TRBV19 | CASSIVRPTNYGYTF
TRBJ2-3 | TRBV6-2/TRBV6-3 | CASRALAGPSTDTQYF
TRBJ2-5 | TRBV5-1 | CASSSGRHGETQYF
TRBJ2-5 | TRBV5-1 | CASSFSGGTQETQYF
TRBJ2-6 | TRBV19 | CASSISTGRSSGANVLTF
TRBJ2-6 | TRBV20-1 | CSAQPKDRVANVLTF
TRBJ1-4 | TRBV2 | CASSEFSGGSYEKLFF
TRBJ1-1 | TRBV4-3 | CASSQDQQGGTEAFF
TRBJ2-7 | TRBV20-1 | CSAQGWITGGGSSYEQYF
TRBJ2-1 | TRBV3-1 | CAGSREGGSYNEQFF
. | TRBV6-6 | CASSQTRGYEQYF
TRBJ2-7 | TRBV7-8 | CASSFLGGISSYEQYF
TRBJ2-7 | TRBV4-3 | CASSQRAFSYEQYF
TRBJ1-4 | TRBV7-2 | CASTQTGSQGKLFF
TRBJ1-6 | TRBV2 | CASSEGALGGEVLHF
TRBJ1-2 | TRBV12-3/TRBV12-4 | CASSLWGDYGYTF
TRBJ2-1 | TRBV29-1 | CSVERGRSYNEQFF
TRBJ1-2 | TRBV6-2/TRBV6-3 | CAGRTRSLLTF
TRBJ1-4 | TRBV7-9 | CASSLGLENTGEKLFF
TRBJ2-7 | TRBV6-6 | CASREGTSGYEQYF
TRBJ1-1 | TRBV7-2 | CASRADRGNTEAFF
TRBJ1-2 | TRBV18 | CASSPSQGQGPYGYTF
TRBJ1-6 | TRBV28 | CASEEPGTLHF
TRBJ2-5 | TRBV6-6 | CASNGQGRETQYF
TRBJ1-2 | TRBV5-1 | CASSLVISGLYGYAF
TRBJ2-5 | TRBV7-2 | CASSDRAPQETQYF
TRBJ1-4 | TRBV29-1 | CSVDGDTNEKLFF
TRBJ2-2 | TRBV3-1 | CASSQDSFTGELFF
TRBJ2-1 | TRBV27 | CASKTGGWSYNEQFF
TRBJ2-3 | TRBV5-1 | CASSFNSWADTQYF